Below, 3 T cell receptor beta chains from the same sample are listed, as sequenced in a study of blood T cell repertoires in COVID-19. The protocol was immunoSEQ multiplex PCR, while the TCRdb copy is restricted to in-frame clones and leaves out a portion. The top ten clones hold approximately 6.2% of a sample with 150,000 or so clones, 80% to 90% of them seen once. What was sequenced was peripheral blood. These receptors all stem from a man older than 75 with acute or convalescent COVID-19.

This chain connects TRBV7-9 to TRBJ1-1; 8 nucleotides align to TRBD1. The CDR3 loop spans 17 amino acids. V was clipped by 1 base and J by 5 bases; unmatched bases: 12. Germline CDR1 is SEHNR and CDR2 is FQNEAQ (reference sequence). DNA of the CDR3: TGTGCCAGCAGCTTAGGCCGGGACAGGACATCGGGGACTGAAGCTTTCTTT. Its protein product is CASSLGRDRTSGTEAFF. Full variable domain (remainder filled in from reference TRBV7-9 and TRBJ1-1): DTGVSQNPRHKITKRGQNVTFRCDPISEHNRLYWYRQTLGQGPEFLTYFQNEAQLEKSRLLSDRFSAERPKGSFSTLEIQRTEQGDSAMYLCASSLGRDRTSGTEAFFGQGTRLTVV.

This clone was detected a few times. V and J are TRBV7-2 and TRBJ1-1; the D gene is possibly TRBD1 (6 bases). The germline V gene has CDR1 SGHTA and CDR2 FQGNSA. CDR3 length: 16 residues. V shed 5 bases and J shed 5 bases, with 21 bases lying between them. DNA of the CDR3: TGTGCCAGCAGCCCTCCCCGGGGGGGCGCAAGGACTGAAGCTTTCTTT. The encoded protein is CASSPPRGGARTEAFF.

As for this clone: The limits of the CDR3 on the DNA are not certain, so only TCRdb's listed CDR3 is given. J is TRBJ2-5 and V is TRBV24-1; the table assigns TRBD2, which was not confirmed against the DNA. The CDR3 length is 16 residues, termini included. The germline CDR1 and CDR2 sequences are KGHDR and SFDVKD. CDR3 sequence reads: CATSTSGLAGGETQYF.